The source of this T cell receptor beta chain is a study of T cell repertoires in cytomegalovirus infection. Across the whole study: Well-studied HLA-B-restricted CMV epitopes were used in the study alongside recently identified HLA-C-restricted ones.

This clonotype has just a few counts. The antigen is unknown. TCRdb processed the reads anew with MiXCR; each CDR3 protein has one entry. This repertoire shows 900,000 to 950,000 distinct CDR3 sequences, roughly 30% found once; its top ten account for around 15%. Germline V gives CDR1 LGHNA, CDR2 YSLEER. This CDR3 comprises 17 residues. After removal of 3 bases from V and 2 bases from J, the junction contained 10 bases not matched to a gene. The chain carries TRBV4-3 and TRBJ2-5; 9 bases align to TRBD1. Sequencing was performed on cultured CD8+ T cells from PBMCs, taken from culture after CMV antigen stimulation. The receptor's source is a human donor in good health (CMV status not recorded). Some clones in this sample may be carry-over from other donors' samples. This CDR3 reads CASSHGAGTGLQETQYF. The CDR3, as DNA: TGCGCCAGCAGCCATGGGGCCGGGACAGGGCTACAAGAGACCCAGTACTTC.